This paragraph covers one T cell receptor (beta chain) sequence. The data derive from a study of blood T cell repertoires in COVID-19. Overall study context: The samples span acute and convalescent COVID-19 from the United States, Italy and Spain. T cells, B-cell-depleted T cells, or PBMCs supplied cDNA or gDNA.

Patients at the Seattle site were enrolled during active infection and followed longitudinally. With 0 bases clipped from V and 4 bases from J, the junction kept 9 bases outside the gene matches. The CDR3 consists of 17 residues. CDR1 and CDR2 (germline): SEHNR, FQNEAQ (reference sequence). In the source study's methods: For nucleated cells, counts were estimated from reference gene primer amplification. Profiling relied on immunoSEQ multiplex PCR, and the TCRdb table lists in-frame clones only, not all of them. The V and J calls and clone size were taken over from that table, and D and trimming were inferred from the DNA. The sample carries around 76,000 clones, approximately 80% recorded once.

Material for sequencing was peripheral blood. V and J are TRBV7-9 and TRBJ1-1; 9 bases line up with TRBD1. The source of this sequence is a man younger than 45 with COVID-19, enrolled during active disease. The CDR3 loop is CASSLAQGQGLSTEAFF. The CDR3 bases are TGTGCCAGCAGCTTAGCGCAAGGACAGGGGTTGAGCACTGAAGCTTTCTTT. Full variable domain (missing parts from reference TRBV7-9 and TRBJ1-1): DTGVSQNPRHKITKRGQNVTFRCDPISEHNRLYWYRQTLGQGPEFLTYFQNEAQLEKSRLLSDRFSAERPKGSFSTLEIQRTEQGDSAMYLCASSLAQGQGLSTEAFFGQGTRLTVV.